These 10 T cell receptor beta chains came from one sample sequenced in a study of a mutant IDH1 vaccine in newly diagnosed glioma. These receptors have no identified antigens. As to time point: week 23, last vaccination. Vaccinated patients received 300 ug of mutant IDH1 20-mer peptide per dose, with topical imiquimod. Clones were sequenced by immunoSEQ multiplex PCR, and TCRdb holds only the in-frame ones, with some missing. The sample has tens of thousands of clones, 80% seen once. Sequencing used PBMCs, obtained from a glioma patient whose treatment included an IDH1 peptide vaccine. The receptors originated from a middle-aged man with glioma.

The CDR3 sequence is CASTEGAGYNSPLHF. The CDR3 bases are TGCGCCAGCACAGAGGGAGCGGGCTATAATTCACCCCTCCACTTT. This chain uses TRBV10-2 with TRBJ1-6; D gene ambiguous. V was clipped by 7 bases and J by 3 bases, with 13 bases between them. The CDR3 spans 15 residues. Looked up from germline, CDR1 is WSHSY and CDR2 is SAAADI.

This clone was observed a handful of times. The CDR3 DNA sequence: TGTGCCAGTAGTGAACTAGCGGGGGGGCTCGATGAGCAGTTCTTC. Residues: CASSELAGGLDEQFF. The chain combines TRBV19 with TRBJ2-1, with 13 positions matching TRBD2. This CDR3 comprises 15 residues. Per the germline V gene, CDR1 is LNHDA and CDR2 is SQIVND (reference sequence). V was clipped by 5 bases and J by 8 bases; unmatched bases: 6.

The chain recombines TRBV6-5 with TRBJ1-4; 9 nucleotides line up with TRBD1. V shed 6 bases and J 8 bases; nucleotides not matched to a gene: 10. CDR1 and CDR2 (germline): MNHEY, SVGAGI. The length of the CDR3 is 15 residues. As DNA, the CDR3 is TGTGCCAGCAGAACCGACAGGGGGTCTCGGGAAAAACTGTTTTTT. This encodes CASRTDRGSREKLFF.

The chain combines TRBV2 with TRBJ1-1; TRBD1 aligns across 10 bases. This CDR3 has 15 amino acids. Unmatched junction bases numbered 9, after V lost 7 bases and J lost 4 bases. CDR1 and CDR2 (germline): SNHLY, FYNNEI. The CDR3 loop reads CASTGTGDWRTEAFF. The CDR3 region has the DNA TGTGCCAGCACCGGGACAGGGGATTGGCGCACTGAAGCTTTCTTT.

The J gene is TRBJ1-2, the V gene TRBV19; tentatively, D is TRBD1 (5 bases). CDR1 and CDR2 from the germline V gene are LNHDA and SQIVND (reference sequence). The CDR3 extends over 18 amino acids. The germline V and J ends were trimmed by 5 bases and 0 bases, with 22 bases remaining between them. The CDR3 DNA follows: TGTGCCAGTAGTCTACTCCAGAGACAGACAAAATCTAACTATGGCTACACCTTC. Encoded protein: CASSLLQRQTKSNYGYTF.

This clone appeared many times. The gene calls are TRBV7-9 and TRBJ2-1; 10 nucleotides line up with TRBD2. CDR1 and CDR2 (germline): SEHNR, FQNEAQ (reference sequence). The trim removed 11 bases at V and 1 base at J, leaving 5 bases unmatched. This CDR3 is built from 14 residues. CDR3 loop: CAASGGASYNEQFF. CDR3 sequence (DNA): TGTGCCGCTAGCGGGGGCGCGTCCTACAATGAGCAGTTCTTC. The variable domain in full, completed from reference TRBV7-9 and TRBJ2-1, reads DTGVSQNPRHKITKRGQNVTFRCDPISEHNRLYWYRQTLGQGPEFLTYFQNEAQLEKSRLLSDRFSAERPKGSFSTLEIQRTEQGDSAMYLCAASGGASYNEQFFGPGTRLTVL.

The V gene is TRBV5-4, the J gene TRBJ2-3, with TRBD2 identical over 7 bases. Trimming removed 0 bases from V and 5 bases from J; junction bases left unmatched: 3. Germline V CDR1 and CDR2: SGHNT, YYREEE (reference sequence). The CDR3 covers 14 residues. DNA for the CDR3: TGTGCCAGCAGCTTGGGGGGGGGTGGAGATACGCAGTATTTT. It codes for CASSLGGGGDTQYF.

This chain connects TRBV27 to TRBJ2-5, with D perhaps matching TRBD1 or TRBD2 (5 bases each). Per the germline V gene, CDR1 is MNHEY and CDR2 is SMNVEV (reference sequence). Trimming left V 6 bases short and J 0 bases short, with 8 bases between. This CDR3 contains 13 residues. The CDR3 reads CASSGAYQETQYF. The CDR3 DNA reads as TGTGCCAGCAGCGGGGCCTACCAAGAGACCCAGTACTTC.

The V gene is TRBV6-6, the J gene TRBJ1-6; D possibly corresponds to TRBD1 (6 bases). This CDR3 has 15 amino acids. V lost 0 bases and J lost 7, with 10 bases in between. The germline gives CDR1 MNHNY, CDR2 SVGAGI (reference sequence). The CDR3, as DNA: TGTGCCAGCAGTTACTCCCCCGGACAGAATTCACCCCTCCACTTT. Translated: CASSYSPGQNSPLHF.

The chain combines TRBV30 with TRBJ1-2; unclear D gene. The V gene lost 8 bases and the J gene lost 8 bases, with 24 bases spanning the gap. Germline V gene data show CDR1 as GTSNPN and CDR2 as SVGIG (reference sequence). This CDR3 has 14 amino acids. As DNA, the CDR3 is TGTGCCAGGGCCGAAGGGCTAGGCGGGTGGGGCTACACCTTC. Protein: CARAEGLGGWGYTF.